This section outlines one T cell receptor (beta chain) sequence together with its context. The antigen is not known. For CDR3 and TCR beta VDJ profiling, genomic DNA was the template used. TCRdb redid the calling of the reads with MiXCR, one entry per CDR3 protein. The repertoire consists of 250,000 to 300,000 distinct CDR3 sequences, with roughly 50% occurring once and the leading ten covering around 7.6%. This sample was included in a study of CD8+CD57+ T cells in acquired aplastic anemia. Turning to the study itself: Roughly 3.2 ug was the average amount of DNA from sorted CD4+ and CD8+ cells. Study-level points and caveats: Roughly 31 was the count of CD8+ CDR3 sequences that patients shared with controls.

The CDR3 has 15 residues. Germline CDR1 reads MDHEN; CDR2 reads SYDVKM. V dropped 5 bases and J dropped 7 bases, with 20 bases sitting between them. The sequence was obtained from a human donor with severe aplastic anemia or a healthy control (not recorded which). Sequenced material: sorted CD4+, CD8+, or CD8+CD57+ T cells (not recorded which) from PBMCs. V usage is TRBV28 and J usage is TRBJ1-1; D gene ambiguous. The CDR3, as DNA: TGTGCCAGCAGTGGTGGAGGTCTTGCAACTAATGAAGCTTTCTTT. As protein: CASSGGGLATNEAFF.